The 27 T cell receptor beta chains listed next were all sequenced from one sample in a study of T cell repertoires in cytomegalovirus infection. Each CDR3 protein is one row after TCRdb ran MiXCR on the reads. The data show a few hundred thousand distinct CDR3 sequences, 33% seen once. Their recognized antigens are unknown. Specimen: cultured PBMCs, collected from culture after CMV antigen stimulation. These receptor sequences come from a human donor in good health (CMV status not recorded). Some clones in this sample may be carry-over from other donors' samples.

Many counts were recorded for this clonotype. This chain connects TRBV6-1 to TRBJ1-4; 9 nucleotides line up with TRBD1. The ends lost 6 bases at V and 8 bases at J; junction bases unmatched: 13. CDR3 length: 16 amino acids. Germline V gene sequence: CDR1 MNHNS, CDR2 SASEGT. The CDR3 DNA reads TGTGCCAGCAGCGAAAGCCTGGGACAGGGTGAGGAAAAACTGTTTTTT. Protein sequence: CASSESLGQGEEKLFF.

This clonotype was seen a handful of times. The V and J genes are TRBV5-6 and TRBJ2-7; 7 bases align to TRBD1. Germline V CDR1 and CDR2: SGHDT, YYEEEE. This CDR3 region has 13 residues. After removal of 4 bases from V and 1 base from J, the junction contained 2 bases not matched to a gene. The CDR3 loop is CASSRQGSYEQYV. CDR3 coding DNA: TGTGCCAGCAGCCGACAGGGTTCCTACGAGCAGTACGTC.

J is TRBJ2-2 and V is TRBV27; TRBD1 agrees at 9 bases. There are 16 residues in the CDR3. Germline trimming cut 5 bases from V and 1 base from J; bases unmatched to any gene: 5. The germline CDR1 and CDR2 sequences are MNHEY and SMNVEV (reference sequence). CDR3 sequence (DNA): TGTGCCAGCAGTAACACAGGGGGCATGAACACCGGGGAGCTGTTTTTT. The encoded protein is CASSNTGGMNTGELFF.

This clonotype turned up a few times. This chain uses TRBV7-9 with TRBJ1-6, with unresolved D. V gave up 5 bases and J gave up 8 bases, with 10 bases separating them. In germline, CDR1 is SEHNR, CDR2 FQNEAQ (reference sequence). This CDR3 is built from 13 residues. The CDR3 region has the DNA TGTGCCAGCAGCCCGCGGACCGATTCACCCCTCCACTTT. It specifies CASSPRTDSPLHF.

This clonotype occurred many times. The gene calls are TRBV7-2 and TRBJ1-2; D possibly corresponds to TRBD1 (5 bases). This CDR3 is 17 amino acids long. V gave up 1 base and J gave up 8 bases, with 23 bases separating them. Germline V gives CDR1 SGHTA, CDR2 FQGNSA. The CDR3 is CASSLVQGRTLLRGYTF. The CDR3 bases are TGTGCCAGCAGCTTAGTTCAGGGAAGGACCCTTTTACGGGGCTACACCTTC.

The chain has TRBV10-3 and TRBJ1-2; D is uncertain. The germline V and J ends were trimmed by 4 bases and 7 bases, with 13 bases remaining between them. The length of the CDR3 is 13 residues. In germline, CDR1 is ENHRY, CDR2 SYGVKD. The DNA of the CDR3 is TGTGCCATCAGTGGAAAGGAAGCGAGTGGCTACACCTTC. Its translation is CAISGKEASGYTF.

This chain joins TRBV12-3 or TRBV12-4 and TRBJ2-2, with 14 bases fitting TRBD2. J gave up 6 bases and V 6 bases, and 9 bases lay outside the gene matches. This CDR3 has 17 amino acids. This chain's CDR3 is CASSGLAGGLGAGELFF. The CDR3 nucleotides are TGTGCCAGCAGCGGACTAGCGGGAGGACTAGGCGCCGGGGAGCTGTTTTTT.

This clonotype was detected a few times. The chain is built from TRBV2 and TRBJ2-1; D may be TRBD1 or TRBD2 (5 bases each). Germline-derived CDR1 and CDR2 are SNHLY and FYNNEI. The CDR3 length is 14 residues. The ends were cut back, 7 bases at V and 4 bases at J, with 14 bases in the middle. CDR3 region: CASNRDVGYNEQFF. The CDR3 DNA reads TGTGCCAGCAACCGGGACGTCGGTTACAATGAGCAGTTCTTC. The entire variable domain, with the rest obtained from reference TRBV2 and TRBJ2-1, is as follows: EPEVTQTPSHQVTQMGQEVILRCVPISNHLYFYWYRQILGQKVEFLVSFYNNEISEKSEIFDDQFSVERPDGSNFTLKIRSTKLEDSAMYFCASNRDVGYNEQFFGPGTRLTVL.

This clonotype was detected a few times. This rearrangement joins TRBV12-3 or TRBV12-4 to TRBJ1-3; 7 bases align to TRBD1. The V and J ends lost 6 bases and 1 base, in that order; junction bases with no gene match: 9. The CDR3 totals 16 residues. CDR3 DNA sequence: TGTGCCAGCAGAGCCGGGACAGCTCTTTCTGGAAACACCATATATTTT. Its translation is CASRAGTALSGNTIYF.

The V and J genes are TRBV7-2 and TRBJ2-5, with TRBD2 as a possible D gene (6 bases). The V end was cut by 5 bases, the J end by 5 bases, with 18 bases between. The CDR3 spans 15 residues. Germline V CDR1 and CDR2: SGHTA, FQGNSA. The CDR3: CASSPPGLGSETQYF. CDR3 nucleotide sequence: TGTGCCAGCAGCCCCCCGGGACTGGGATCTGAGACCCAGTACTTC.

This chain uses TRBV29-1 with TRBJ1-1, with D possibly matching TRBD1 (6 bases). The germline gives CDR1 SQVTM, CDR2 ANQGSEA. This CDR3 is built from 12 residues. Trimming removed 8 bases at V and 2 bases at J, with 12 bases between. The CDR3: CSPGHRNTEAFF. The CDR3 DNA is TGCAGCCCGGGACACAGAAACACTGAAGCTTTCTTT.

This clonotype was seen a few times. The genes are TRBV6-1 and TRBJ2-7; TRBD2 aligns across 10 bases. Germline V gene sequence: CDR1 MNHNS, CDR2 SASEGT. The CDR3 is 15 residues long. V lost 6 bases, J lost 1 base, and 6 bases stayed unmatched. The CDR3 region is CASSLAGVGSYEQYV. CDR3 nucleotides: TGTGCCAGCAGCCTAGCGGGAGTTGGGTCCTACGAGCAGTACGTC.

There are a few counts of this clonotype. The chain combines TRBV7-3 with TRBJ2-2; 10 bases are a match to TRBD2. Per the germline V gene, CDR1 is SGHTA and CDR2 is FQGTGA. Trimming at V came to 2 bases and at J to 4 bases, leaving 13 bases not matched to a gene. The CDR3 covers 19 residues. CDR3 sequence (DNA): TGTGCCAGCAGCTTAGGGAGCGGGAGGGCCGGTTCTACCACCGGGGAGCTGTTTTTT. It translates to CASSLGSGRAGSTTGELFF.

The rearrangement joins TRBV20-1 to TRBJ1-5; the D is unclear. The germline gives CDR1 DFQATT, CDR2 SNEGSKA (reference sequence). This CDR3 contains 12 residues. V was pared by 5 bases and J by 2 bases, with 7 bases between. The chain's CDR3 is CSASDGNQPQHF. DNA for the CDR3: TGCAGTGCTTCCGATGGCAATCAGCCCCAGCATTTT.

The chain is built from TRBV28 and TRBJ2-2, with a possible D match to TRBD2 (5 bases). The CDR3 runs to 14 residues. Germline CDR1 is MDHEN and CDR2 is SYDVKM. V gave up 6 bases and J gave up 1 base, with 9 bases separating them. CDR3 in amino acids: CASRRVRNTGELFF. The DNA for the CDR3 is TGTGCCAGCAGGAGGGTTAGGAACACCGGGGAGCTGTTTTTT.

The chain carries TRBV5-6 and TRBJ2-1; 9 positions agree with TRBD2. This CDR3 is built from 17 residues. Trimming at V came to 0 bases and at J to 2 bases, leaving 6 bases not matched to a gene. Germline CDR1 and CDR2: SGHDT and YYEEEE. The CDR3 nucleotides are TGTGCCAGCAGCTTGGGGCGGGGACTAGCAGCCTACAATGAGCAGTTCTTC. Protein: CASSLGRGLAAYNEQFF.

The chain links TRBV28 to TRBJ1-5; a weak D match, TRBD1 (6 bases). The CDR3 runs to 15 residues. CDR1 and CDR2 from the germline V gene are MDHEN and SYDVKM. Trimming removed 4 bases from V and 5 bases from J, with 15 bases in between. CDR3 coding DNA: TGTGCCAGCAGTTCCTACAGGGAAGGGTATCAGCCCCAGCATTTT. Translating gives CASSSYREGYQPQHF.

This clonotype was observed a handful of times. The rearrangement uses TRBV7-6 and TRBJ2-1; 14 bases fit TRBD2. CDR3 length equals 20 residues. Germline V CDR1 and CDR2: SGHVS, FNYEAQ. V dropped 7 bases and J dropped 3; count of bases not matched to a gene: 17. CDR3 in amino acids: CASTYRSGLAGDAFYNEQFF. Written as DNA, the CDR3 is TGTGCCAGCACCTATAGATCGGGACTAGCGGGAGATGCTTTCTACAATGAGCAGTTCTTC.

The J gene is TRBJ2-1, the V gene TRBV10-3; D is unresolved. The CDR3 loop spans 15 amino acids. From germline, CDR1 is ENHRY and CDR2 SYGVKD. V gave up 2 bases and J gave up 7 bases, with 15 bases separating them. The CDR3 protein is CAISEGFSVRNEQFF. The CDR3 DNA reads as TGTGCCATCAGTGAGGGTTTTTCGGTAAGGAATGAGCAGTTCTTC.

The rearrangement links TRBV30 to TRBJ1-2; D not certain. Germline V gene data show CDR1 as GTSNPN and CDR2 as SVGIG (reference sequence). V was pared by 1 base and J by 3 bases, with 9 bases between. CDR3 length: 13 amino acids. The CDR3 is CAWSGGRDYGYTF. The CDR3 coding sequence is TGTGCCTGGAGTGGTGGACGGGACTATGGCTACACCTTC. The whole variable domain, filled in from reference TRBV30 and TRBJ1-2, reads SQTIHQWPATLVQPVGSPLSLECTVEGTSNPNLYWYRQAAGRGLQLLFYSVGIGQISSEVPQNLSASRPQDRQFILSSKKLLLSDSGFYLCAWSGGRDYGYTFGSGTRLTVV.

A word on this clonotype: Its ends do not fully match the called genes, so a read error is possible. This chain uses TRBV28 with TRBJ2-7; 7 bases align to TRBD2. The CDR3 is 16 amino acids. Germline CDR1 and CDR2: MDHEN and SYDVKM. The CDR3 protein is CASSLWREWGYYEQYF. CDR3 bases: TGTGCCAGCAGCTTATGGCGGGAGTGGGGATACTACGAGCAGTACTTC.

This clonotype was seen ten or more times. The chain has TRBV7-2 and TRBJ2-3; 7 bases match TRBD2. Germline V gene data show CDR1 as SGHTA and CDR2 as FQGNSA. Trimming cost V 0 bases and J 6 bases; bases outside gene matches: 3. The CDR3 contains 14 residues. CDR3 protein: CASSLAAGVDTQYF. DNA of the CDR3: TGTGCCAGCAGCTTAGCGGCGGGAGTCGATACGCAGTATTTT. Using reference TRBV7-2 and TRBJ2-3 for the parts outside the CDR3, the full variable domain is GAGVSQSPSNKVTEKGKDVELRCDPISGHTALYWYRQSLGQGLEFLIYFQGNSAPDKSGLPSDRFSAERTGGSVSTLTIQRTQQEDSAVYLCASSLAAGVDTQYFGPGTRLTVL.

The V and J genes are TRBV10-2 and TRBJ2-3; 7 bases map to TRBD1. The CDR3 consists of 13 residues. After removal of 9 bases from V and 2 bases from J, the junction contained 5 bases not matched to a gene. Germline CDR1 and CDR2: WSHSY and SAAADI. CDR3 sequence (DNA): TGCGCCAGGTCGACAGGGACCACAGATACGCAGTATTTT. It codes for CARSTGTTDTQYF.

This clonotype was detected a few times. V and J are TRBV11-1 and TRBJ2-7; D is possibly TRBD2 (6 bases). V was cut by 3 bases and J by 13 bases, with 16 bases left in between. Germline values: CDR1 SGHAT, CDR2 FQDESV (reference sequence). The CDR3 length is 12 residues. The CDR3 here is CASSFLTGTVYF. As DNA, the CDR3 is TGTGCCAGCAGCTTTCTAACCGGGACTGTATACTTC.

This clonotype was detected only a few times. This chain uses TRBV27 with TRBJ2-7; D not certain. V lost 5 bases and J lost 3, with 17 bases in between. The CDR3 extends over 15 amino acids. The germline V gene encodes CDR1 MNHEY and CDR2 SMNVEV (reference sequence). In DNA, the CDR3 is TGTGCCAGCAGTCCCTCATGGGTCCGCAACTACGAGCAGTACTTC. Protein: CASSPSWVRNYEQYF.

The chain uses TRBV7-6 and TRBJ2-7; D is possibly TRBD1 (6 bases). The germline V gene encodes CDR1 SGHVS and CDR2 FNYEAQ. V lost 0 bases, J lost 3 bases, and 12 bases lay in between. This CDR3 has 15 amino acids. This CDR3 reads CASSLASGDYYEQYF. The CDR3 nucleotides read TGTGCCAGCAGCTTAGCCTCAGGGGATTACTACGAGCAGTACTTC.

This chain uses TRBV7-4 with TRBJ2-2; D perhaps matches TRBD2 (6 bases). Trimming shortened V by 8 bases and J by 0 bases, and 13 bases separated the two germline ends. The length of the CDR3 is 15 residues. Per germline, CDR1 SGHVT and CDR2 SQSDAQ. The CDR3 is CASRGAGSNTGELFF. DNA for the CDR3: TGTGCCAGCCGTGGTGCGGGATCGAACACCGGGGAGCTGTTTTTT.